This T cell receptor (beta chain) was recorded in a study of T-cell reconstitution after alpha-beta-depleted transplantation in children. Molecular barcoding with unique molecular identifiers was used for the TCRbeta library. Using its own MiXCR run on the PCR reads, TCRdb lists one record per CDR3 protein. The table has about 91,000 distinct CDR3 sequences, about 8% seen once; the top ten hold roughly 7%. The CDR3 spans 15 residues. The ends were cut back, 4 bases at V and 1 base at J, with 13 bases in the middle. The germline CDR1 and CDR2 sequences are SGHDN and FVKESK. This TCR came from a human donor who donated a stem cell graft to a child with congenital amegakaryocytic thrombocytopenia. The sample in question was PBMCs from the stem cell graft donor, obtained from the stem cell graft. V gene TRBV14 combines with J gene TRBJ1-1; no clear D gene. The CDR3 sequence is CASSPLGAANTEAFF. In DNA, the CDR3 is TGTGCCAGCAGCCCGTTGGGAGCGGCGAACACTGAAGCTTTCTTT.